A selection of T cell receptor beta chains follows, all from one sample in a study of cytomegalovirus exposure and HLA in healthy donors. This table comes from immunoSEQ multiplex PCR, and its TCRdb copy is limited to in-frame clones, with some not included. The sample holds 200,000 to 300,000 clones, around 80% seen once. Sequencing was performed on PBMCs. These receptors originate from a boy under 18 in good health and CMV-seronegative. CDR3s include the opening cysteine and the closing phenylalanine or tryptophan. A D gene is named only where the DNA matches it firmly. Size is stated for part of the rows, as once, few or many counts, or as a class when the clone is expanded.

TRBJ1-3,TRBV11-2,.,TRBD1,TGTGCCAGCAGCCCCCGGGACAGGGGGTACACCATATATTTT,CASSPRDRGYTIYF
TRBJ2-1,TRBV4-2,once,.,TGTGCCAGCAGCCAGCGGCCGGCCGGCTCCTACAATGAGCAGTTCTTC,CASSQRPAGSYNEQFF
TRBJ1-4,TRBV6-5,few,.,TGTGCCACCAACAACAGGGCTGGTTCTGAAAAACTGTTTTTT,CATNNRAGSEKLFF
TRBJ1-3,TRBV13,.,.,TGTGCCAGCAGCCCTGGGACAAGCACCATATATTTT,CASSPGTSTIYF
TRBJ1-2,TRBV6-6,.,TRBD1,TGTGCCAGCAGTTACTCGGGACAGGGGGTAGTCGGCTACACCTTC,CASSYSGQGVVGYTF
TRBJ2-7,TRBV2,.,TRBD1,TGTGCCAGCAGAGATAACAGGGGGCGAATCTACGAGCAGTACTTC,CASRDNRGRIYEQYF
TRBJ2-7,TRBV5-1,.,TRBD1,TGCGCCAGCAGCCGCGAAGACAGGGCCTACGAGCAGTACTTC,CASSREDRAYEQYF
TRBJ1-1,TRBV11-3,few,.,TGTGCCAGCAGCTTAGACAGGGGATCGATATGGAACACTGAAGCTTTCTTT,CASSLDRGSIWNTEAFF
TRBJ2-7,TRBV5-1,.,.,TGCGCCAGCAGCTTGTCGGGCAGGGTTGTCGACGAGCAGTACTTC,CASSLSGRVVDEQYF
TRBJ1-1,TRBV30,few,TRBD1,TGTGCCTGGGATACAGGGGCCCGGGGAGCTTTCTTT,CAWDTGARGAFF
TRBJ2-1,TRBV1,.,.,TGCACCAGCAGCCAAGATCCCACTAGCGGGAGGGACATAAATGAGCAGTTCTTC,CTSSQDPTSGRDINEQFF
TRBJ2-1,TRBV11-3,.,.,TGTGCCAGCAGCTTACACTGGCGGGCCGGGATAGAGGATGAGCAGTTCTTC,CASSLHWRAGIEDEQFF
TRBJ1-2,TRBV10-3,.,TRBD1,TGTGCCATCAGTGACCTACTCAATACAGGGGGCGACTATGGCTACACCTTC,CAISDLLNTGGDYGYTF
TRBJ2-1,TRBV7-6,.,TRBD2,TGTGCCAGCAGCTCGCTAGCGGGAGGGCCTAAGGATGAGCAGTTCTTC,CASSSLAGGPKDEQFF
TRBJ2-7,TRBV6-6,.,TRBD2,TGTGCCAGCAGCGATGCCGGCGGGAGTCTTGAGCAGTACTTC,CASSDAGGSLEQYF
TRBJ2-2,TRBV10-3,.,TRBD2,TGTGCCATCAAGACTAGCGGGAGGGCCGGCACCGGGGAGCTGTTTTTT,CAIKTSGRAGTGELFF
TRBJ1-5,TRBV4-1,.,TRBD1,TGCGCCAGCAGCCAAGAAAGGGGGCGAAGCAATCAGCCCCAGCATTTT,CASSQERGRSNQPQHF
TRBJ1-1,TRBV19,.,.,TGTGCCAGTAGTCAAAGGGGGGGCGACACTGAAGCTTTCTTT,CASSQRGGDTEAFF
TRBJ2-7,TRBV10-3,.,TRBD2,TGTGCCATCAGTGAGGCAGCTAGCGGGGCGTCCTACGAGCAGTACTTC,CAISEAASGASYEQYF
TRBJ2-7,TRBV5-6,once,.,TGTGCCAGCAGTCCCAGGAGGTTCTCCTACGAGCAGTACTTC,CASSPRRFSYEQYF
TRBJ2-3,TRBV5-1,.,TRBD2,TGCGCCAGCAGCACTGGGACTAGCGGGAGATTCGGGGATACGCAGTATTTT,CASSTGTSGRFGDTQYF
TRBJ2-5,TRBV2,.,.,TGTGCCAGCAGTGGCCTCGGGGGCCAAGAGACCCAGTACTTC,CASSGLGGQETQYF
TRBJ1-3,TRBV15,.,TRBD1,TGTGCCACCAGCAGAGATAGAGGGACAGCAGGAAACACCATATATTTT,CATSRDRGTAGNTIYF
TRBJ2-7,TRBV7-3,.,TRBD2,TGTGCCAGCAGCCCCGGGACTAGCGGCGGCCCCTCCTACGAGCAGTACTTC,CASSPGTSGGPSYEQYF
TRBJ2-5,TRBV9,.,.,TGTGCCAGCAGCGTACAGGGGTACGGAGAGACCCAGTACTTC,CASSVQGYGETQYF
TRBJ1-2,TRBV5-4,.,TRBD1,TGTGCCAGCAGCTTGACCGACAGGGATTGGGGCTACACCTTC,CASSLTDRDWGYTF
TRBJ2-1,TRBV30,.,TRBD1,TGTGCCTGGACCGGGACAGGGGTGGGGGAGCAGTTCTTC,CAWTGTGVGEQFF
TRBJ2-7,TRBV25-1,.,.,TGTGCCAGCGGGAGAGACCTCTACGAGCAGTACTTC,CASGRDLYEQYF
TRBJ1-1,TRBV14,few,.,TGTGCCAGCAGCCAAGAGAGGGAGGGAAACACTGAAGCTTTCTTT,CASSQEREGNTEAFF
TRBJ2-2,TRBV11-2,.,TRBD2,TGTGCCAGCAGTCACCCGGGACTAGCGGGGGGACGGACCGGGGAGCTGTTTTTT,CASSHPGLAGGRTGELFF
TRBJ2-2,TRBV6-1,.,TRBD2,TGTGCCAGCAGTGCACTAGCGGGAGGCCCGTACACCGGGGAGCTGTTTTTT,CASSALAGGPYTGELFF
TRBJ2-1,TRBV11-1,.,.,TGTGCCAGCAGCTTAGGTCTAGCCCTGTCCTACAATGAGCAGTTCTTC,CASSLGLALSYNEQFF
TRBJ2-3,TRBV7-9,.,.,TGTGCCAGCAGCTACCCCGAGGGAACCAGCACGCAGTATTTT,CASSYPEGTSTQYF
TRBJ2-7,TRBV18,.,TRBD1,TGTGCCAGCTCACCACGGTCAGGGGGCAAAACCTACGAGCAGTACTTC,CASSPRSGGKTYEQYF
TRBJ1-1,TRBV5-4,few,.,TGTGCCAGCAGTAACCCTAACCGCCTCACAGTTCGCGCTGAAGCTTTCTTT,CASSNPNRLTVRAEAFF
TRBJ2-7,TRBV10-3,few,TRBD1,TGTGCCATCGGGGACAGGGGTGGCTACGAGCAGTACTTC,CAIGDRGGYEQYF
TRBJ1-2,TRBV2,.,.,TGTGCCAGCCCCGGTTCTGCTAACTATGGCTACACCTTC,CASPGSANYGYTF